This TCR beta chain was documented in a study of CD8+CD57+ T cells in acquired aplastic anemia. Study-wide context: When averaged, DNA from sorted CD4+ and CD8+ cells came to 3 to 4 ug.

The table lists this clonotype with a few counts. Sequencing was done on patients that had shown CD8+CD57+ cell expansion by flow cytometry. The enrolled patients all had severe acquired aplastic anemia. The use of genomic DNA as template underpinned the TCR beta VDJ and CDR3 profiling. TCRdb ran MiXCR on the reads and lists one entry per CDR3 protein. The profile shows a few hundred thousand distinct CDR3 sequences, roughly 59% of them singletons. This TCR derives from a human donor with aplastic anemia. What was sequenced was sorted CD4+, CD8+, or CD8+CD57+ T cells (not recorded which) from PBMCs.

The CDR3 nucleotides are TGCAGCCGTAACCGGAACACAGATACGCAGTATTTT. It is translated as CSRNRNTDTQYF. The chain uses TRBV20-1 and TRBJ2-3; D not certain. Germline V gene lookup returns CDR1 DFQATT and CDR2 SNEGSKA (reference sequence). The CDR3 consists of 12 residues.